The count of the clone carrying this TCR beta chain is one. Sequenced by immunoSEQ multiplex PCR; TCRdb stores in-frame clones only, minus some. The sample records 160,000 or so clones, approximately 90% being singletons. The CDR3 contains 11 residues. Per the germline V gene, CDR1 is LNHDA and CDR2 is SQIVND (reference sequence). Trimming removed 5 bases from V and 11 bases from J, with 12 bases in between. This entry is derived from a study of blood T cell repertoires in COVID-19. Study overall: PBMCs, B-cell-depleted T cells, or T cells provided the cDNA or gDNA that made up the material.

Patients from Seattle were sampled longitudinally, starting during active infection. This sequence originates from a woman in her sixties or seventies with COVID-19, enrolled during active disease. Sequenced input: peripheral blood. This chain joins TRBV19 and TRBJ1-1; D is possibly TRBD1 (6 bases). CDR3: CASSLGGGAFF. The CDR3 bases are TGTGCCAGTAGTCTCGGGGGGGGCGCTTTCTTT.